This entry lists 26 T cell receptor beta chains sequenced from one sample in a study of cytomegalovirus exposure and HLA in healthy donors. Primers: 60 Vbeta forward and 13 Jbeta reverse. TCRdb keeps only in-frame clones here, not all; method: immunoSEQ multiplex PCR. The table has approximately 210,000 clones, roughly 85% seen once; the top ten hold over 1.5%. Sample: PBMCs. These receptors were collected from a male donor in good health and CMV-seronegative.

The V gene is TRBV7-3, the J gene TRBJ2-6; D might be TRBD1 (6 bases). Trimming removed 2 bases from V and 0 bases from J, with 14 bases in between. Germline values: CDR1 SGHTA, CDR2 FQGTGA. The CDR3 has 18 residues. For the CDR3, the DNA is TGTGCCAGCAGCTTACTCGGGACACCCTCCTCTGGGGCCAACGTCCTGACTTTC. It encodes CASSLLGTPSSGANVLTF.

This clone was picked up a small number of times. The chain is built from TRBV11-2 and TRBJ1-1; weak D call: TRBD1 (5 bases). Trimming pared 0 bases from V and 6 bases from J, leaving 14 bases between. CDR3 length equals 15 residues. The germline V gene encodes CDR1 SGHAT and CDR2 FQNNGV. Written as DNA, the CDR3 is TGTGCCAGCAGCTTAGATCCTTCAGGGAAGCCTGAAGCTTTCTTT. Protein: CASSLDPSGKPEAFF.

V gene TRBV19 combines with J gene TRBJ1-5; 9 nucleotides agree with TRBD1. Germline-derived CDR1 and CDR2 are LNHDA and SQIVND (reference sequence). The V gene end was trimmed by 10 bases and the J gene end by 10 bases; junction bases not matched to a gene: 8. CDR3 length: 12 residues. The CDR3 spells CATTGGPEPQHF. CDR3 DNA: TGTGCCACTACAGGGGGCCCCGAACCCCAGCATTTT.

The chain has TRBV5-1 and TRBJ1-4; no reliable D call. This CDR3 is 16 amino acids long. Germline lookup yields CDR1 SGHRS and CDR2 YFSETQ. V gave up 2 bases and J gave up 0 bases, with 11 bases separating them. CDR3 nucleotides: TGCGCCAGCAGCTTTTTGAGTTCTGCAACTAATGAAAAACTGTTTTTT. It yields the protein CASSFLSSATNEKLFF.

The CDR3 region has the DNA TGTGCCAGCTCGCCCGAGGAGGGGTCCGACGAGCAGTACTTC. Protein product: CASSPEEGSDEQYF. The rearrangement joins TRBV18 to TRBJ2-5; TRBD2 is a possible D gene (6 bases). The DNA end favors TRBJ2-7, so the J call may be wrong. The germline V gene encodes CDR1 KGHSH and CDR2 LQKENI. This CDR3 has 14 amino acids.

The J gene is TRBJ2-2, the V gene TRBV10-3; 13 bases are shared with TRBD2. J gave up 1 base and V 3 bases, and 5 bases lay outside the gene matches. The CDR3 loop spans 18 amino acids. The germline CDR1 and CDR2 sequences are ENHRY and SYGVKD. CDR3 nucleotide sequence: TGTGCCATCAGTGAACTAGCGGGAGGGCATCGGAACACCGGGGAGCTGTTTTTT. Protein: CAISELAGGHRNTGELFF.

This chain links TRBV2 with TRBJ2-5; D possibly corresponds to TRBD1 (5 bases). The germline V gene encodes CDR1 SNHLY and CDR2 FYNNEI. V was shortened by 6 bases and J by 4 bases, with 15 bases between the two germline ends. This CDR3 is built from 14 residues. CDR3 nucleotide sequence: TGTGCCAGCAGGACCGACAGTTTAAGAGAGACCCAGTACTTC. Translation: CASRTDSLRETQYF.

The chain employs TRBV7-6 and TRBJ2-5; TRBD1 might be the D (6 bases). Matching the DNA end better, TRBJ2-7 makes the J call doubtful. Per germline, CDR1 SGHVS and CDR2 FNYEAQ. The CDR3 has 12 residues. In nucleotides, the CDR3 is TGTGCCAGCAGCTCGCAGGGGATCGAGCAGTACTTC. It translates to CASSSQGIEQYF.

This clone was picked up a small number of times. This sequence joins TRBV19 and TRBJ1-1; possible D gene TRBD1, 6 bases. Germline CDR1 LNHDA, CDR2 SQIVND (reference sequence). The CDR3 has 18 amino acids. The V end lost 3 bases, the J end lost 4 bases, and 24 bases lay between the germline ends. Here the CDR3 reads CASSIWRVGRGIPTEAFF. In DNA form, the CDR3 reads TGTGCCAGTAGTATTTGGAGGGTGGGGAGGGGGATACCCACTGAAGCTTTCTTT.

V usage is TRBV6-4 and J usage is TRBJ2-3; D perhaps matches TRBD1 (7 bases). Germline CDR1 and CDR2: MRHNA and SNTAGT. The V gene lost 6 bases and the J gene lost 4 bases, with 14 bases spanning the gap. The CDR3 contains 14 residues. This CDR3 reads CASSEEGAPDTQYF. CDR3 DNA: TGTGCCAGCAGCGAGGAGGGGGCTCCAGATACGCAGTATTTT.

The count of this clone is one. Its ends do not fully match the called genes, so a read error is possible. The genes are TRBV9 and TRBJ1-1, with TRBD1 as a possible D gene (5 bases). Germline CDR1 reads SGDLS; CDR2 reads YYNGEE. The CDR3 runs 14 residues. CDR3 sequence reads: CASSVMQGGTGAFF. CDR3 bases: TGTGCCAGCAGCGTTATGCAGGGAGGGACTGGAGCTTTCTTT. The variable domain in full, completed from reference TRBV9 and TRBJ1-1, reads DSGVTQTPKHLITATGQRVTLRCSPRSGDLSVYWYQQSLDQGLQFLIQYYNGEERAKGNILERFSAQQFPDLHSELNLSSLELGDSALYFCASSVMQGGTGAFFGQGTRLTVV.

J is TRBJ2-2 and V is TRBV7-3; D perhaps matches TRBD1 (6 bases). CDR1 is SGHTA and CDR2 is FQGTGA in the germline V gene. CDR3 length equals 18 residues. Between the trimmed V and J ends, which lost 5 bases and 2 bases, there was a span of 21 bases. CDR3 residues: CASSRIPRQARNTGELFF. DNA for the CDR3: TGTGCCAGCAGCCGCATCCCCAGACAGGCACGCAACACCGGGGAGCTGTTTTTT.

V gene TRBV6-5 combines with J gene TRBJ2-7; 7 bases match TRBD1. The CDR3 contains 13 residues. The V gene's germline CDR1 is MNHEY and CDR2 SVGAGI. The trim removed 7 bases at V and 2 bases at J, leaving 5 bases unmatched. CDR3 sequence reads: CASTPTGTYEQYF. The CDR3 nucleotides read TGTGCCAGCACCCCGACAGGGACCTACGAGCAGTACTTC.

CDR3 sequence: CASSETGVRRETQYF. The CDR3 DNA reads as TGTGCCAGCAGCGAGACAGGGGTCCGACGAGAGACCCAGTACTTC. The rearrangement links TRBV9 to TRBJ2-5, with TRBD1 matching over 8 bases. Germline V gives CDR1 SGDLS, CDR2 YYNGEE. The trim removed 3 bases at V and 4 bases at J, leaving 8 bases unmatched. The CDR3 contains 15 residues.

The chain links TRBV7-2 to TRBJ2-7; the match to TRBD1 covers 10 bases. Germline assignment: CDR1 SGHTA and CDR2 FQGNSA. The CDR3 totals 15 residues. V lost 5 bases and J lost 4; bases outside the gene matches: 8. The CDR3 is CASSEVGQGQYEQYF. The DNA for the CDR3 is TGTGCCAGCAGCGAGGTGGGACAGGGGCAATACGAGCAGTACTTC.

The CDR3 sequence is CASSRGQVVYEQYF. Here the CDR3 DNA reads TGCGCCAGCAGCCGGGGACAGGTTGTGTACGAGCAGTACTTC. The chain has TRBV5-1 and TRBJ2-7; 8 bases are shared with TRBD1. This CDR3 has 14 residues. V was clipped by 4 bases and J by 4 bases; unmatched bases: 7. Looked up from germline, CDR1 is SGHRS and CDR2 is YFSETQ.

The chain is built from TRBV9 and TRBJ1-1; D ambiguous. This CDR3 contains 11 residues. Germline CDR1 is SGDLS and CDR2 is YYNGEE. Between the trimmed V and J ends, which lost 4 bases and 4 bases, there was a span of 5 bases. The DNA for the CDR3 is TGTGCCAGCAGCCTCCCCACTGAAGCTTTCTTT. Protein product: CASSLPTEAFF.

Note on this clone: Other DNA sequences within the sample encode an identical CDR3. CDR3 bases: TGTGCCAGCTCTAACCGGGTCACTTCCTATAGCAATCAGCCCCAGCATTTT. This gives the protein CASSNRVTSYSNQPQHF. The V call is TRBV2, the J call TRBJ1-5; D not resolved. The germline V and J ends were trimmed by 8 bases and 0 bases, with 20 bases remaining between them. The germline CDR1 and CDR2 sequences are SNHLY and FYNNEI. The CDR3 has 17 amino acids.

The chain has TRBV7-9 and TRBJ1-4, with D tentatively TRBD1 (5 bases). V lost 7 bases to trimming and J lost 4 bases, with 16 bases between them. CDR3 size: 15 residues. The germline V gene encodes CDR1 SEHNR and CDR2 FQNEAQ (reference sequence). CDR3 DNA sequence: TGTGCCAGCACCCCAGGGCAGAACCTTAATGAAAAACTGTTTTTT. The encoded protein is CASTPGQNLNEKLFF. Full variable domain (missing parts from reference TRBV7-9 and TRBJ1-4): DTGVSQNPRHKITKRGQNVTFRCDPISEHNRLYWYRQTLGQGPEFLTYFQNEAQLEKSRLLSDRFSAERPKGSFSTLEIQRTEQGDSAMYLCASTPGQNLNEKLFFGSGTQLSVL.

The chain is built from TRBV6-1 and TRBJ2-1; no clear D. V was pared by 5 bases and J by 5 bases, with 10 bases between. CDR1 is MNHNS and CDR2 is SASEGT in the germline V gene. The CDR3 loop spans 13 amino acids. CDR3 sequence reads: CASSRTYNNEQFF. CDR3 DNA sequence: TGTGCCAGCAGTCGAACTTATAACAATGAGCAGTTCTTC.

This clone was detected a few times. The chain carries TRBV2 and TRBJ1-2; 7 positions agree with TRBD1. The length of the CDR3 is 18 residues. Germline values: CDR1 SNHLY, CDR2 FYNNEI. With V trimmed by 1 base and J by 1 base, 12 bases remained unmatched. CDR3 protein: CASSEEDREIWVNYGYTF. The CDR3, as DNA: TGTGCCAGCAGTGAAGAAGACAGGGAAATCTGGGTTAACTATGGCTACACCTTC.

V and J are TRBV5-4 and TRBJ2-1; weak D call: TRBD2 (6 bases). The CDR3 loop spans 15 amino acids. Trimming shortened V by 4 bases and J by 6 bases, and 17 bases separated the two germline ends. Germline assignment: CDR1 SGHNT and CDR2 YYREEE (reference sequence). CDR3 amino acids: CASSPGGQGSNEQFF. The CDR3 DNA reads TGTGCCAGCAGCCCCGGAGGGCAGGGATCCAATGAGCAGTTCTTC. The full variable domain, its missing parts supplied by reference TRBV5-4 and TRBJ2-1, is ETGVTQSPTHLIKTRGQQVTLRCSSQSGHNTVSWYQQALGQGPQFIFQYYREEENGRGNFPPRFSGLQFPNYSSELNVNALELDDSALYLCASSPGGQGSNEQFFGPGTRLTVL.

The chain couples TRBV2 to TRBJ2-3; perhaps TRBD2 as D (5 bases). Deletions cut 6 bases from V and 0 bases from J, with 13 bases between. CDR1 and CDR2 (germline): SNHLY, FYNNEI. The CDR3 is 15 amino acids. CDR3 sequence: CASRLAAYSTDTQYF. In DNA form, the CDR3 reads TGTGCCAGCAGGCTAGCAGCATATAGCACAGATACGCAGTATTTT.

The chain links TRBV7-9 to TRBJ2-7; D may be TRBD2 (6 bases). Germline loops: CDR1 SEHNR, CDR2 FQNEAQ (reference sequence). The CDR3 is 16 amino acids. Trimming shortened V by 5 bases and J by 7 bases, and 24 bases separated the two germline ends. The CDR3 DNA follows: TGTGCCAGCAGCCCCAGAGCTGGGACTGGGGTGTGGGAGCAGTACTTC. Its protein is CASSPRAGTGVWEQYF.

The V gene is TRBV27, the J gene TRBJ2-5; no reliable D call. Trimming removed 4 bases from V and 7 bases from J, with 19 bases in between. Germline V gives CDR1 MNHEY, CDR2 SMNVEV (reference sequence). CDR3 length equals 15 residues. The CDR3: CASSSSQEGVVTQYF. The CDR3 coding sequence is TGTGCCAGCAGTTCCTCCCAGGAAGGTGTTGTGACCCAGTACTTC.

This clone was found a few times. This chain uses TRBV29-1 with TRBJ2-5; TRBD2 agrees at 7 bases. Germline CDR1 is SQVTM and CDR2 is ANQGSEA. CDR3 size: 13 residues. J lost 3 bases, V lost 2 bases, and 3 bases had no gene match. The CDR3 bases are TGCAGCGTTGAACTGGGAGGGGAAGAGACCCAGTACTTC. Encoded protein: CSVELGGEETQYF.